A single sample gave rise to the 10 T cell receptor beta chains below, sequenced in a study of human T cells and chemical hapten exposure. As for time point: pre-sensitization, week 0. Treatment specified: therapeutic diphenylcyclopropenone sensitization with weekly scalp DPC. TCRdb analysed the RACE reads with MiXCR anew, one entry per CDR3 protein. The repertoire consists of 250,000 or so distinct CDR3 sequences, with 8.6% occurring once and the leading ten covering 2.3%. This material consisted of whole blood, taken in connection with sensitization to the hapten diphenylcyclopropenone (DPC). All receptors come from a woman between 40 and 55 years old with alopecia areata. Some clones in this sample may be carry-over from other donors' samples.

This chain uses TRBV2 with TRBJ2-7; the D is unclear. CDR1 SNHLY and CDR2 FYNNEI come from the germline V gene. CDR3 length equals 14 residues. Between the trimmed V and J ends, which lost 8 bases and 3 bases, there was a span of 17 bases. The CDR3 loop is CASGRLESRYEQYF. CDR3 DNA: TGTGCCAGCGGCCGACTCGAGAGCCGCTACGAGCAGTACTTC.

Ten or more counts support this clonotype. The genes are TRBV12-3 or TRBV12-4 and TRBJ2-1; D unclear. CDR3 length equals 12 residues. Trimming stripped 3 bases from V and 7 bases from J, with 7 bases between. The CDR3 here is CASSLVTNEQFF. The CDR3, as DNA: TGTGCCAGCAGTTTGGTGACGAATGAGCAGTTCTTC.

This clonotype showed up many times. This chain links TRBV28 with TRBJ2-7, with D maybe TRBD1 (6 bases). The germline V gene has CDR1 MDHEN and CDR2 SYDVKM. V was pared by 5 bases and J by 6 bases, with 11 bases between. The CDR3 consists of 12 residues. The CDR3 protein is CASSPSRGEQYF. Here the CDR3 DNA reads TGTGCCAGCAGTCCAAGCAGGGGCGAGCAGTACTTC.

This chain links TRBV3-1 with TRBJ2-1; 9 nucleotides line up with TRBD2. The V gene end was trimmed by 0 bases and the J gene end by 6 bases; junction bases not matched to a gene: 6. The germline gives CDR1 LGHDT, CDR2 YNNKEL (reference sequence). The length of the CDR3 is 16 residues. The CDR3 bases are TGTGCCAGCAGCCAAGATCTACTAGCGGGCCCCAATGAGCAGTTCTTC. It yields the protein CASSQDLLAGPNEQFF.

In its sample, this clonotype was seen many times. V and J are TRBV7-6 and TRBJ1-3; 9 positions agree with TRBD1. CDR1 is SGHVS, CDR2 FNYEAQ, per germline. The CDR3 totals 16 residues. V trimming: 5 bases; J trimming: 5 bases; junction bases outside the gene matches: 10. The CDR3 here is CASSQTQTGGRNTIYF. As DNA, the CDR3 is TGTGCCAGCAGCCAGACTCAGACAGGGGGGCGAAACACCATATATTTT.

There are many counts of this clonotype. This chain joins TRBV7-9 and TRBJ1-4; TRBD1 matches 8 bases. Trimming cost V 1 base and J 5 bases; bases outside gene matches: 6. CDR1 SEHNR and CDR2 FQNEAQ come from the germline V gene (reference sequence). The CDR3 loop spans 16 amino acids. The CDR3 is CASSLGQGARNEKLFF. DNA of the CDR3: TGTGCCAGCAGCTTAGGGCAGGGGGCGCGAAATGAAAAACTGTTTTTT.

A few counts support this clonotype. The CDR3 region has the DNA TGTGCCAGCAGCTTAAATGGGCTAGCTCCCGATGAGCAGTTCTTC. This sequence encodes CASSLNGLAPDEQFF. This chain links TRBV7-2 with TRBJ2-1; possible D gene TRBD2, 5 bases. V was clipped by 2 bases and J by 8 bases, with 16 bases between them. This CDR3 has 15 residues. Germline values: CDR1 SGHTA, CDR2 FQGNSA.

The rearrangement links TRBV7-9 to TRBJ1-4; weak D call: TRBD1 (6 bases). The germline V and J ends were trimmed by 5 bases and 7 bases, with 11 bases remaining between them. The CDR3 has 13 amino acids. Germline CDR1 and CDR2: SEHNR and FQNEAQ (reference sequence). The CDR3 sequence is CASSVGHLEKLFF. CDR3 coding DNA: TGTGCCAGCAGCGTGGGACACCTTGAAAAACTGTTTTTT.

This chain links TRBV27 with TRBJ2-2; possible D gene TRBD1, 6 bases. V lost 3 bases to trimming and J lost 0 bases, with 17 bases between them. The CDR3 sequence is 18 residues long. Germline CDR1 and CDR2: MNHEY and SMNVEV (reference sequence). This CDR3 reads CASSFTVIAGANTGELFF. The CDR3 coding sequence is TGTGCCAGCAGTTTCACCGTTATAGCAGGGGCGAACACCGGGGAGCTGTTTTTT.

The chain joins TRBV10-3 to TRBJ2-7; 8 nucleotides agree with TRBD1. V lost 7 bases, J lost 6 bases, and 11 bases stayed unmatched. CDR1 is ENHRY, CDR2 SYGVKD, per germline. The CDR3 is made up of 14 amino acids. CDR3 sequence (DNA): TGTGCCATCAATTCGGGGACAGGCTCCCGCGAGCAGTACTTC. This encodes CAINSGTGSREQYF.